The entry below describes one T cell receptor beta chain. The CDR3 runs 15 residues. Deletions cut 3 bases from V and 1 base from J, with 13 bases between. Per the germline V gene, CDR1 is SGHDT and CDR2 is YYEEEE. This entry comes from a study of control samples from healthy donors and cancer patients. Sequencing used immunoSEQ multiplex PCR; TCRdb keeps in-frame clones, though not all of them. The sample carries roughly 220,000 clones, about 95% recorded once. Material: blood. The chain joins TRBV5-6 to TRBJ1-1; TRBD1 is a possible D gene (5 bases). The source is a middle-aged man in good health. The CDR3 nucleotides are TGTGCCAGCAGCTGGGGACCTACAGGGAACACTGAAGCTTTCTTT. Translated: CASSWGPTGNTEAFF.